This T cell receptor beta chain comes out of a study of blood T cell repertoires in COVID-19. This table comes from immunoSEQ multiplex PCR, and its TCRdb copy is limited to in-frame clones, with some not included. The top ten clones hold less than 20% of a sample with 350,000 or so clones, roughly nine tenths of them seen once. Participants were aged about 18 to 90 years from about 25 US areas. Sequencing input: PBMCs or T cells enriched from blood (not recorded which). The sequence was collected from a woman aged 30 to 39 who had recovered from COVID-19.

The DNA for the CDR3 is TGTGCCAGCAGCCAAGGGTTCCGGGTCGCCTCTGGAAACACCATATATTTT. The encoded protein is CASSQGFRVASGNTIYF. V is TRBV4-2 and J is TRBJ1-3; D is ambiguous. The CDR3 contains 17 residues. Trimming left V 1 base short and J 0 bases short, with 13 bases between. The germline V gene encodes CDR1 LGHNA and CDR2 YNFKEQ.